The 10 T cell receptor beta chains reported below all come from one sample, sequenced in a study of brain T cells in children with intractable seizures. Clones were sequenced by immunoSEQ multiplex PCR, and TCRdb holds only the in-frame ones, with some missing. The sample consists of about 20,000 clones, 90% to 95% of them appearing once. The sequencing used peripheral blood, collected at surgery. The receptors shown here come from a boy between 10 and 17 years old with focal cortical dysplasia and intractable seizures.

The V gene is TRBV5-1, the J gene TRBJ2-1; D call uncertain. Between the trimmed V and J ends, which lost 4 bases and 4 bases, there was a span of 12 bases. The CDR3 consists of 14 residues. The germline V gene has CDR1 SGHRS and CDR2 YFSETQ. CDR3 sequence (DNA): TGCGCCAGCAGCCCGGAAGTTGGGTACAATGAGCAGTTCTTC. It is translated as CASSPEVGYNEQFF.

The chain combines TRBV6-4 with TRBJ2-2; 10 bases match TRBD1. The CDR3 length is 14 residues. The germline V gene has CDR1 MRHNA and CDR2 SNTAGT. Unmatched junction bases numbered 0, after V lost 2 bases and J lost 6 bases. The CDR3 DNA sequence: TGTGCCAGCAGTGACGGACAGGGGGCCGGGGAGCTGTTTTTT. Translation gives CASSDGQGAGELFF.

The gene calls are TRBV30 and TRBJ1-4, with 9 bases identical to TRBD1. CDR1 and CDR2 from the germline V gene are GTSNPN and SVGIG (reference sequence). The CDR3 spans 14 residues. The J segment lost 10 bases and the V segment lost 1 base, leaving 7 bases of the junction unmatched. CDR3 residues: CAWSDRGLLGKLFF. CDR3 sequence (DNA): TGTGCCTGGAGTGACAGGGGGCTACTTGGAAAACTGTTTTTT.

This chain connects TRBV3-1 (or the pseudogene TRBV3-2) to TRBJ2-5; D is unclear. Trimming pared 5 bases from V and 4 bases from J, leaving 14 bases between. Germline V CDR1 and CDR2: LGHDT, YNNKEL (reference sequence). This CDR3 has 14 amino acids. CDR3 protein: CASSYWEAPETQYF. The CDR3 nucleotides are TGTGCCAGCAGCTACTGGGAAGCCCCAGAGACCCAGTACTTC.

The DNA for the CDR3 is TGTGCCAGCAGCGCGGATAGCTCCTACGAGCAGTACTTC. Amino acids: CASSADSSYEQYF. V gene TRBV7-9 combines with J gene TRBJ2-7; no firm D call. The CDR3 is 13 amino acids. V shed 5 bases and J shed 0 bases, with 8 bases lying between them. CDR1 and CDR2 from the germline V gene are SEHNR and FQNEAQ (reference sequence).

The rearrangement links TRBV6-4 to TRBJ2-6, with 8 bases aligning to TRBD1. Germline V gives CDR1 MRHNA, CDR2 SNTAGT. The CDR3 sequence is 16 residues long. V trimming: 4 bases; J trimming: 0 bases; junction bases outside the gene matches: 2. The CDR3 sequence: CASSGDRGSGANVLTF. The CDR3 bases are TGTGCCAGCAGTGGAGACAGGGGCTCTGGGGCCAACGTCCTGACTTTC.

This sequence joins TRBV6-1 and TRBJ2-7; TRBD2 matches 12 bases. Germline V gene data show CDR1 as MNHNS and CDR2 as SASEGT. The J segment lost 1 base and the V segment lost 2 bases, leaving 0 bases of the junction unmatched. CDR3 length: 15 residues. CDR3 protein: CASSELAGGSYEQYF. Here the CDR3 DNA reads TGTGCCAGCAGTGAACTAGCGGGGGGGTCCTACGAGCAGTACTTC.

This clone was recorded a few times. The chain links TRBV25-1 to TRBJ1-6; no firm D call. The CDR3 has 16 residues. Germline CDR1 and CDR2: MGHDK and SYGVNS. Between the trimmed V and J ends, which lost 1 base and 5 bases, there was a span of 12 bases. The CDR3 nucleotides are TGTGCCAGCAGTGAATCTCCGGGGAGGGATAATTCACCCCTCCACTTT. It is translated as CASSESPGRDNSPLHF.

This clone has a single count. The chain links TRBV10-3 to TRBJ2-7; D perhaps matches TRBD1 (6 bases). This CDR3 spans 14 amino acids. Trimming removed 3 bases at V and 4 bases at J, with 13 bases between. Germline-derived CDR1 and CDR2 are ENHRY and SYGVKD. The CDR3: CAISEHGQTYEQYV. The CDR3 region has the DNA TGTGCCATCAGTGAACACGGACAGACTTACGAGCAGTACGTC.

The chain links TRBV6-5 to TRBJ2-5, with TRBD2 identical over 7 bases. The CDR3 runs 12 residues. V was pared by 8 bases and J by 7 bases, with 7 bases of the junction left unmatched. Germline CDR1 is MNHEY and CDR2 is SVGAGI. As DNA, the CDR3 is TGTGCCAGCCTGGGAGCGGGGCGGACCCAGTACTTC. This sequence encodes CASLGAGRTQYF.